This TCR beta chain appears in the sequencing data of a study of early T cells in non-severe SARS-CoV-2 infection. Study at large: Unsorted whole blood bulk RNA was sequenced, with unpaired chains.

This clonotype was recorded a few times. Its specificity is not known. cDNA molecules, individually, were tagged with unique molecular identifiers. TCRdb used MiXCR to reprocess the 5' RACE reads, holding one entry per CDR3 protein. The top ten clones hold 9.4% of a sample with roughly 52,000 distinct CDR3 sequences, 8% to 8.5% of them seen once. Study-level findings and limits: There was a bias toward anti-spike CD8 responses in VDJdb matching, which missed private and CD4 specificities.

Germline lookup yields CDR1 SQVTM and CDR2 ANQGSEA. Trimming shortened V by 5 bases and J by 4 bases, and 15 bases separated the two germline ends. This CDR3 has 14 residues. Sequencing input: whole blood. The chain combines TRBV29-1 with TRBJ1-3; TRBD1 might be the D (5 bases). The clonotype comes from an adult who was a healthcare worker with PCR-confirmed SARS-CoV-2 infection or an uninfected control (not recorded which). The DNA for the CDR3 is TGCAGCGTTACGATTGGGACCTTAGGAAACACCATATATTTT. Translating it yields CSVTIGTLGNTIYF.